The clone carrying this T cell receptor (beta chain) was observed a few times. The data are from a study of blood T cell repertoires in COVID-19. The wider study: There were acute and convalescent COVID-19 samples, and they came from the United States, Italy and Spain. Nucleic acid was either cDNA or gDNA, and it came from T cells, B-cell-depleted T cells, or PBMCs.

The length of the CDR3 is 13 residues. Per germline, CDR1 SNHLY and CDR2 FYNNEI. Trimming stripped 3 bases from V and 12 bases from J, with 18 bases between. In the original processing: Amplifying reference gene primers gave estimates of nucleated cell counts. Libraries were prepared by immunoSEQ multiplex PCR; TCRdb keeps only in-frame clonotypes and omits some of them. V, J and clone size derive from that table, while D and trimming were established from the DNA sequence. The table shows 30,000 to 40,000 clones, with approximately 93% occurring only once. The clonotype originates from a man aged 45-65 years with active COVID-19. V gene TRBV2 combines with J gene TRBJ2-7; D possibly corresponds to TRBD2 (6 bases). The sample was peripheral blood. The CDR3 sequence is CASSDPRGAGPYF. CDR3 DNA sequence: TGTGCCAGCAGTGATCCCCGCGGGGCCGGGCCGTACTTC.